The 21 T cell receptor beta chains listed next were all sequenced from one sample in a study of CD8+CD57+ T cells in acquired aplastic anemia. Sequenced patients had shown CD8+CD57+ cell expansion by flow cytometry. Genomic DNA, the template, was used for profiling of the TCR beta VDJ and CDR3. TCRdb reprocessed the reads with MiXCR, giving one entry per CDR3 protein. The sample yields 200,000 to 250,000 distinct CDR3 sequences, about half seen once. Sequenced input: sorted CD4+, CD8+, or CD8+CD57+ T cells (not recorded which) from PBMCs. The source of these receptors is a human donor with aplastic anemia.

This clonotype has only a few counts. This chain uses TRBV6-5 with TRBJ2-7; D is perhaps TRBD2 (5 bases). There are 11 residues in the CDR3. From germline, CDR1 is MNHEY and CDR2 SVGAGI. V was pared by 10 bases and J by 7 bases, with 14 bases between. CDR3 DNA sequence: TGTGCCACCGCGCGGGCGGATGAGCAGTACTTC. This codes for CATARADEQYF.

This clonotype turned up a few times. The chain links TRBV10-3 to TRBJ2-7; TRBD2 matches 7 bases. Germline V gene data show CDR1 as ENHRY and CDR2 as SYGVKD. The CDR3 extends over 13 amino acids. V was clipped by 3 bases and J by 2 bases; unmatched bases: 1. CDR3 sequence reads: CAISDRGAYEQYF. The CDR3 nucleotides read TGTGCCATCAGTGACCGGGGGGCCTACGAGCAGTACTTC.

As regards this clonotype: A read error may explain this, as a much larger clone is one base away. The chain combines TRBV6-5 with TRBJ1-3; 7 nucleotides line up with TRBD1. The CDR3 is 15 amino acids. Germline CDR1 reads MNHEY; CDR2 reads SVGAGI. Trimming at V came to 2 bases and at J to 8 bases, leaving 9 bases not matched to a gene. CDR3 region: CASSYRTGVGDTIYF. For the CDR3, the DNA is TGTGCCAGCAGTTACCGGACAGGAGTAGGAGACACCATATATTTT.

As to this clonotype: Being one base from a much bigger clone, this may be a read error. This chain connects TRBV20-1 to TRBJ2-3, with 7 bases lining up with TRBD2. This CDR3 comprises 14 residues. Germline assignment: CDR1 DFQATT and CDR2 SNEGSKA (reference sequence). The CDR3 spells CSAPPAGVTYTQYF. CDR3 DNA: TGCAGTGCCCCGCCGGCGGGAGTCACATATACGCAGTATTTT.

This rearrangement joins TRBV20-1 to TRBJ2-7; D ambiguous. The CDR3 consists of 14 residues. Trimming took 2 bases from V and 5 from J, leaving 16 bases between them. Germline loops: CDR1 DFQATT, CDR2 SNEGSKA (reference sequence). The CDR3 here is CSARTLEDLNEQYF. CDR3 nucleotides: TGCAGTGCTAGAACTCTCGAAGACCTGAACGAGCAGTACTTC.

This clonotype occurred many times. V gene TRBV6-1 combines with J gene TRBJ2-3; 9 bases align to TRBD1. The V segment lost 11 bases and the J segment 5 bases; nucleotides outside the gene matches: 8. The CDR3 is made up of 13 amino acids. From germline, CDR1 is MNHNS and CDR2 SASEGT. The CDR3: CAVWTGAGDTQYF. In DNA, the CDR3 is TGTGCCGTGTGGACAGGGGCCGGAGATACGCAGTATTTT.

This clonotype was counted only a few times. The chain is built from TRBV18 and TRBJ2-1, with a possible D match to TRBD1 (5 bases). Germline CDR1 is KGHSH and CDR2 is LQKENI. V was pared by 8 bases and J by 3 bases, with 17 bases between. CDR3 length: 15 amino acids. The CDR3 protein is CASPNAAGNYNEQFF. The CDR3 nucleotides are TGTGCCAGCCCCAACGCGGCAGGGAACTACAATGAGCAGTTCTTC.

The CDR3 loop is CASSKRLAGGLSTDTQYF. The CDR3 DNA is TGTGCCAGTAGTAAACGGCTAGCGGGAGGCCTAAGCACAGATACGCAGTATTTT. This sequence joins TRBV19 and TRBJ2-3; TRBD2 matches 11 bases. Germline loops: CDR1 LNHDA, CDR2 SQIVND (reference sequence). The CDR3 loop spans 18 amino acids. The ends lost 4 bases at V and 0 bases at J; junction bases unmatched: 9.

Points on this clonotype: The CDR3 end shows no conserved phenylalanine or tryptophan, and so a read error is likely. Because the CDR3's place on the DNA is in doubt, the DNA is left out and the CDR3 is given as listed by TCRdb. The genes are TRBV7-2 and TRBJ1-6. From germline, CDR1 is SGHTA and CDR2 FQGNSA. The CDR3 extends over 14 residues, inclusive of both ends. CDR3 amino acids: CASSRPHEDSPLLL.

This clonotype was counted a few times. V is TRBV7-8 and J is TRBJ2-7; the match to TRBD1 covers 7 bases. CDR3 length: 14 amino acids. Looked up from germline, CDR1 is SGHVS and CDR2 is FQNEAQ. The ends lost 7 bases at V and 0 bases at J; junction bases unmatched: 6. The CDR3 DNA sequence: TGTGCCAGCACAACAGGGGCGAGCTCCTACGAGCAGTACTTC. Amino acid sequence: CASTTGASSYEQYF.

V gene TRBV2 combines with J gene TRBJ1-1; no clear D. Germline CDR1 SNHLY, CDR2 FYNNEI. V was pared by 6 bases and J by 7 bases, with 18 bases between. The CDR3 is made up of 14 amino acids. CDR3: CASRHKVLAVEAFF. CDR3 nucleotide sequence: TGTGCCAGCAGACACAAGGTTCTGGCAGTTGAAGCTTTCTTT.

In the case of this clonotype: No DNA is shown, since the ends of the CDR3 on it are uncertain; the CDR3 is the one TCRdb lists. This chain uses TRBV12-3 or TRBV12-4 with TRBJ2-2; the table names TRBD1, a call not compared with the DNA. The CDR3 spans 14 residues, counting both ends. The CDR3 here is CASSWGQGTGELLF.

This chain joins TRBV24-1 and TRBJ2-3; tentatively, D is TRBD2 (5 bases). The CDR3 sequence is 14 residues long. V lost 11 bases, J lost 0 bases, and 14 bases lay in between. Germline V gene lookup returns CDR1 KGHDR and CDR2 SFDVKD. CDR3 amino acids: CASTTGLSTDTQYF. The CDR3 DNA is TGTGCCAGCACTACGGGATTAAGCACAGATACGCAGTATTTT.

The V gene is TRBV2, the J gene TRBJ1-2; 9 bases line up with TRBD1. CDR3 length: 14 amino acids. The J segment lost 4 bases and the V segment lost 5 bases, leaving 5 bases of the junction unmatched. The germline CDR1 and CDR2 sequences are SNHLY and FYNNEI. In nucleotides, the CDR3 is TGTGCCAGCAGTAGGGACAGGGCGAGCTATGGCTACACCTTC. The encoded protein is CASSRDRASYGYTF. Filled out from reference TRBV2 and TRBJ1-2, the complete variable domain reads EPEVTQTPSHQVTQMGQEVILRCVPISNHLYFYWYRQILGQKVEFLVSFYNNEISEKSEIFDDQFSVERPDGSNFTLKIRSTKLEDSAMYFCASSRDRASYGYTFGSGTRLTVV.

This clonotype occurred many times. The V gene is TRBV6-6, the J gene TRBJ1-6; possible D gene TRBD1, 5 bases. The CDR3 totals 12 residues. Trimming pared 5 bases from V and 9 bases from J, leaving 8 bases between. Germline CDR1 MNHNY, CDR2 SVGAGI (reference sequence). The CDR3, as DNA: TGTGCCAGCAGTATGACAGCTTCACCCCTCCACTTT. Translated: CASSMTASPLHF.

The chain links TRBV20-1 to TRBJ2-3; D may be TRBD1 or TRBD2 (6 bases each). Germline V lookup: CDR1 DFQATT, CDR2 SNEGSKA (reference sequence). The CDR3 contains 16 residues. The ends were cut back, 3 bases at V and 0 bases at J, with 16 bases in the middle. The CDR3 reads CSARVPGGPSTDTQYF. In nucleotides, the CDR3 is TGCAGTGCTAGGGTTCCCGGGGGCCCTAGCACAGATACGCAGTATTTT.

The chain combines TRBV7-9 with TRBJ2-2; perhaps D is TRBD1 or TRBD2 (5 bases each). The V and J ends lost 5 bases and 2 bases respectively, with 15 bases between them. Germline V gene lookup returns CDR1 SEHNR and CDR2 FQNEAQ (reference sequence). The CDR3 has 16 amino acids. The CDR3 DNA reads TGTGCCAGCAGCCCCTTTGAGGGGCGCAACACCGGGGAGCTGTTTTTT. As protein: CASSPFEGRNTGELFF.

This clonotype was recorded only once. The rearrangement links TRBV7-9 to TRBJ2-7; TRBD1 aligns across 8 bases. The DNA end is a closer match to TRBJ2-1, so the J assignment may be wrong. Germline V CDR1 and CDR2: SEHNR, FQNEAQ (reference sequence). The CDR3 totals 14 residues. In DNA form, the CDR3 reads TGTGCCAGCAGCAGGAACACAGGGGGCAATGAGCAGTTCTTC. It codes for CASSRNTGGNEQFF.

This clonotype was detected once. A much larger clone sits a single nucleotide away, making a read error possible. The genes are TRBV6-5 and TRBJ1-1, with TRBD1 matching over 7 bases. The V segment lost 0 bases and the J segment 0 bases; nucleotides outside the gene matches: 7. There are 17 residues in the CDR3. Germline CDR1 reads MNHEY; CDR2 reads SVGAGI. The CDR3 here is CASSYSVGQGVNTEAFF. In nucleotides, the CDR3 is TGTGCCAGCAGTTACTCGGTCGGCCAGGGGGTGAACACTGAAGCTTTCTTT.

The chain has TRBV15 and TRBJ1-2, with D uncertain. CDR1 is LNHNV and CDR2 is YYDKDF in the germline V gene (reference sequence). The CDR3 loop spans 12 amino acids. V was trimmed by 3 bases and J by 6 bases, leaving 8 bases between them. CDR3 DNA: TGTGCCACCAGCAGGGGATCGGATGGCTACACCTTC. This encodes CATSRGSDGYTF.

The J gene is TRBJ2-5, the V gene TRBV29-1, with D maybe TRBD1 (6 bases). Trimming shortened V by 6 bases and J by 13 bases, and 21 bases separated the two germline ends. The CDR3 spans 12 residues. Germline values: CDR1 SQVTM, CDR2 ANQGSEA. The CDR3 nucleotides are TGCAGCGTGGTAGGGGGTCTTGAGGCCCGGTACTTC. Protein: CSVVGGLEARYF.